A single sample is the source of the 7 T cell receptor beta chains below, sequenced in a study of spatial heterogeneity in lung cancer. As to time point: blood at routine non-recurrence follow-up after resection. TCRdb re-derived calls from the 5' RACE reads in MiXCR, one entry per CDR3 protein. Among about 100,000 distinct CDR3 sequences listed, just under 20% were seen once. The input for sequencing was PBMCs, taken at follow-up. These TCRs come from a male donor with early-stage non-small cell lung cancer.

This clonotype was detected a few times. This chain uses TRBV6-6 with TRBJ2-3, with D hard to call. The CDR3 covers 13 residues. Germline V gene lookup returns CDR1 MNHNY and CDR2 SVGAGI (reference sequence). Trimming removed 6 bases at V and 6 bases at J, with 13 bases between. Written as DNA, the CDR3 is TGTGCCAGCAGCCAACAGTCGCGGGATACGCAGTATTTT. As protein: CASSQQSRDTQYF.

This clonotype occurred a few times. The V and J genes are TRBV10-3 and TRBJ2-7, with 11 bases aligning to TRBD1. Germline-derived CDR1 and CDR2 are ENHRY and SYGVKD. The CDR3 has 16 residues. V was clipped by 9 bases and J by 4 bases; unmatched bases: 14. The CDR3 is CAISPGQGVDSYEQYF. The CDR3 nucleotides are TGTGCCATTTCCCCGGGACAGGGGGTAGATAGTTACGAGCAGTACTTC.

V gene TRBV6-2 or TRBV6-3 combines with J gene TRBJ1-1; the D is unclear. This CDR3 has 14 amino acids. CDR1 is MNHEY, CDR2 SVGEGT, per germline. The germline V and J ends were trimmed by 4 bases and 2 bases, with 11 bases remaining between them. This CDR3 reads CASSLAETNTEAFF. In nucleotides, the CDR3 is TGTGCCAGCAGTTTGGCGGAAACCAACACTGAAGCTTTCTTT.

The chain couples TRBV20-1 to TRBJ2-1, with a weak D call TRBD2 (5 bases). CDR3 length: 14 amino acids. V lost 2 bases to trimming and J lost 4 bases, with 12 bases between them. CDR1 is DFQATT, CDR2 SNEGSKA, per germline (reference sequence). The CDR3 loop is CSARSAETYNEQFF. The CDR3 DNA reads TGCAGTGCTAGATCAGCGGAGACTTACAATGAGCAGTTCTTC.

The chain links TRBV7-2 to TRBJ2-2, with D possibly matching TRBD2 (5 bases). Trimming shortened V by 4 bases and J by 1 base, and 7 bases separated the two germline ends. The germline V gene encodes CDR1 SGHTA and CDR2 FQGNSA. This CDR3 has 14 residues. CDR3 DNA sequence: TGTGCCAGCAGCTCAGGACTGAACACCGGGGAGCTGTTTTTT. Translation gives CASSSGLNTGELFF.

This chain's CDR3 is CASNTGGRSNQPQHF. The DNA of the CDR3 is TGTGCCAGCAACACCGGGGGAAGGAGCAATCAGCCCCAGCATTTT. The chain employs TRBV2 and TRBJ1-5; TRBD1 might be the D (5 bases). Germline V CDR1 and CDR2: SNHLY, FYNNEI. Trimming shortened V by 7 bases and J by 1 base, and 14 bases separated the two germline ends. This CDR3 is 15 amino acids long.

This chain joins TRBV20-1 and TRBJ2-3, with 12 bases that match TRBD2. The V segment lost 2 bases and the J segment 5 bases; nucleotides outside the gene matches: 8. The CDR3 is 16 residues long. Germline-derived CDR1 and CDR2 are DFQATT and SNEGSKA (reference sequence). CDR3 in amino acids: CSARRGLAGGLDTQYF. The CDR3 DNA reads TGCAGTGCTAGACGGGGGCTAGCGGGAGGGTTAGATACGCAGTATTTT.